This TCR beta chain was sequenced in a study of OX40 agonist ivuxolimab in advanced cancers. Libraries were prepared by immunoSEQ multiplex PCR; TCRdb keeps only in-frame clonotypes and omits some of them. This table has around 94,000 clones, under 85% appearing once. CDR3 length: 14 amino acids. Trimming shortened V by 5 bases and J by 5 bases, and 16 bases separated the two germline ends. CDR1 is LNHNV, CDR2 YYDKDF, per germline (reference sequence). Exclusion of a patient followed from autoimmune disease history or systemic immunosuppression. The clonotype originates from an adult with an advanced solid tumor such as melanoma, head and neck, liver or kidney cancer. The J gene is TRBJ2-7, the V gene TRBV15, with D possibly being TRBD1 (6 bases). The sequencing here drew on CD4+ or CD8+ T cells sorted from blood, taken in a trial of the OX40 agonist ivuxolimab. DNA for the CDR3: TGTGCCACCAGCCCCAGGGGTTCGTCCGACGAGCAGTACTTC. It is translated as CATSPRGSSDEQYF.